Shown below are 17 T cell receptor beta chains from a single sample sequenced in a study of blood T cell repertoires in COVID-19. Assay: immunoSEQ multiplex PCR; the TCRdb copy retains only in-frame clones and omits some. The data contain about 220,000 clones, roughly 80% of them singletons. The sample comprised PBMCs or T cells enriched from blood (not recorded which). These receptors all come from a woman aged 50 to 65 who had been exposed to COVID-19.

The chain carries TRBV7-2 and TRBJ2-3; 11 nucleotides agree with TRBD2. The CDR3 consists of 16 residues. V lost 3 bases and J lost 8; bases outside the gene matches: 10. CDR1 and CDR2 from the germline V gene are SGHTA and FQGNSA. The CDR3 protein is CASSFPSGGKFGTQYF. The DNA for the CDR3 is TGTGCCAGCAGCTTTCCTAGCGGGGGGAAGTTCGGTACGCAGTATTTT.

The chain carries TRBV10-3 and TRBJ2-7; TRBD2 is a possible D gene (7 bases). Germline CDR1 ENHRY, CDR2 SYGVKD. The CDR3 sequence is 15 residues long. Trimming stripped 0 bases from V and 7 bases from J, with 16 bases between. CDR3 loop: CAISESGGQDSEQYF. CDR3 sequence (DNA): TGTGCCATCAGTGAGTCCGGGGGGCAAGACTCGGAGCAGTACTTC.

This sequence joins TRBV5-1 and TRBJ2-2; the D gene is possibly TRBD1 (6 bases). The CDR3 consists of 15 residues. Germline V gene data show CDR1 as SGHRS and CDR2 as YFSETQ. V was shortened by 0 bases and J by 1 base, with 7 bases between the two germline ends. CDR3 bases: TGCGCCAGCAGCTTGGAAGGGGGGAACACCGGGGAGCTGTTTTTT. Protein: CASSLEGGNTGELFF.

The chain is built from TRBV19 and TRBJ1-5; no reliable D call. Trimming removed 3 bases at V and 7 bases at J, with 13 bases between. The V gene's germline CDR1 is LNHDA and CDR2 SQIVND (reference sequence). The CDR3 contains 14 residues. CDR3 bases: TGTGCCAGTAGTATCAGGAGGGAAGGGCAGCCCCAGCATTTT. Its translation: CASSIRREGQPQHF.

The chain joins TRBV6-1 to TRBJ1-4; 7 nucleotides match TRBD1. The V gene's germline CDR1 is MNHNS and CDR2 SASEGT. V lost 0 bases and J lost 3; bases outside the gene matches: 16. The CDR3 loop spans 20 amino acids. The CDR3: CASSEARRQGLVGANEKLFF. Written as DNA, the CDR3 is TGTGCCAGCAGTGAAGCGCGGAGACAGGGTCTGGTTGGAGCTAATGAAAAACTGTTTTTT.

V is TRBV5-1 and J is TRBJ2-5, with D uncertain. CDR1 and CDR2 (germline): SGHRS, YFSETQ. The germline V and J ends were trimmed by 3 bases and 3 bases, with 15 bases remaining between them. There are 15 residues in the CDR3. CDR3 loop: CASSSNPGSEETQYF. The CDR3 nucleotides are TGCGCCAGCAGCTCCAACCCAGGATCAGAAGAGACCCAGTACTTC.

The gene calls are TRBV9 and TRBJ2-2, with D perhaps TRBD1 (5 bases). Germline values: CDR1 SGDLS, CDR2 YYNGEE. The V end lost 4 bases, the J end lost 0 bases, and 7 bases lay between the germline ends. The CDR3 extends over 14 amino acids. The DNA of the CDR3 is TGTGCCAGCAGCCCACAGGCGAACACCGGGGAGCTGTTTTTT. Translated: CASSPQANTGELFF.

The V gene is TRBV2, the J gene TRBJ1-4, with D perhaps TRBD1 (5 bases). Germline V gene sequence: CDR1 SNHLY, CDR2 FYNNEI. Trimming left V 5 bases short and J 8 bases short, with 18 bases between. The CDR3 runs 15 residues. The CDR3 sequence: CASSPGGARREKLFF. CDR3 in DNA: TGTGCCAGCAGTCCCGGTGGGGCCCGCCGGGAAAAACTGTTTTTT.

The rearrangement joins TRBV12-3 or TRBV12-4 to TRBJ1-1, with 7 bases matching TRBD1. The CDR3 has 13 residues. Trimming at V came to 5 bases and at J to 4 bases, leaving 4 bases not matched to a gene. Here the CDR3 DNA reads TGTGCCAGCAGTAATACAGGGGCCACTGAAGCTTTCTTT. Amino acid sequence: CASSNTGATEAFF.

The rearrangement uses TRBV10-3 and TRBJ2-7; 10 bases are a match to TRBD2. The CDR3 consists of 15 residues. Germline V gene data show CDR1 as ENHRY and CDR2 as SYGVKD. The junction had 7 bases not matched to a gene; V was cut back by 2 bases and J by 6 bases. The CDR3 loop reads CAISEASGGKAEQYF. The CDR3, as DNA: TGTGCCATCAGTGAGGCTAGCGGGGGCAAAGCCGAGCAGTACTTC.

The genes are TRBV6-4 and TRBJ2-3; TRBD1 might be the D (7 bases). The CDR3 runs to 16 residues. The V gene's germline CDR1 is MRHNA and CDR2 SNTAGT. V was clipped by 5 bases and J by 1 base, with 16 bases between them. This chain's CDR3 is CASSKEGAWGTDTQYF. CDR3 coding DNA: TGTGCCAGCAGTAAGGAGGGGGCTTGGGGCACAGATACGCAGTATTTT.

This clone is a singleton in its sample. The chain combines TRBV2 with TRBJ1-2, with unresolved D. The CDR3 extends over 12 amino acids. Germline CDR1 reads SNHLY; CDR2 reads FYNNEI. The V and J ends lost 1 base and 5 bases respectively, with 5 bases between them. The CDR3 spells CASSEERYGYTF. CDR3 nucleotide sequence: TGTGCCAGCAGTGAAGAGAGGTATGGCTACACCTTC.

V usage is TRBV9 and J usage is TRBJ2-2; maybe TRBD1 (6 bases). V lost 4 bases, J lost 0 bases, and 10 bases lay in between. The CDR3 sequence is 15 residues long. Per germline, CDR1 SGDLS and CDR2 YYNGEE. This CDR3 reads CASSFTGSNTGELFF. CDR3 DNA sequence: TGTGCCAGCAGCTTTACAGGGTCGAACACCGGGGAGCTGTTTTTT.

The J gene is TRBJ1-5, the V gene TRBV4-2; D might be TRBD1 (5 bases). In germline, CDR1 is LGHNA, CDR2 YNFKEQ. The CDR3 is 14 amino acids. V dropped 0 bases and J dropped 5 bases, with 8 bases sitting between them. The CDR3 region is CASSQEGADQPQHF. DNA for the CDR3: TGTGCCAGCAGCCAAGAAGGGGCCGATCAGCCCCAGCATTTT.

With regard to this clone: The same CDR3 also results from other DNA sequences found in this sample. The chain employs TRBV5-1 and TRBJ2-7; TRBD1 aligns across 8 bases. V lost 3 bases to trimming and J lost 0 bases; unmatched junction nucleotides: 2. The V gene's germline CDR1 is SGHRS and CDR2 YFSETQ. This CDR3 has 14 residues. CDR3 residues: CASSSGTGSYEQYF. DNA for the CDR3: TGCGCCAGCAGCTCCGGGACAGGCTCCTACGAGCAGTACTTC.

The chain links TRBV3-1 (or the pseudogene TRBV3-2) to TRBJ1-2; a weak D match, TRBD1 (5 bases). The CDR3 runs 16 residues. Trimming cost V 4 bases and J 0 bases, with 15 bases left between them. The germline CDR1 and CDR2 sequences are LGHDT and YNNKEL (reference sequence). As DNA, the CDR3 is TGTGCCAGCAGCCCGGGAGGGCAGGACACTAACTATGGCTACACCTTC. It translates to CASSPGGQDTNYGYTF.

This chain links TRBV12-3 or TRBV12-4 with TRBJ2-1, with D unresolved. Trimming removed 4 bases from V and 4 bases from J, with 2 bases in between. The length of the CDR3 is 11 residues. The CDR3 nucleotides are TGTGCCAGCAGTTCTTACAATGAGCAGTTCTTC. Protein: CASSSYNEQFF.